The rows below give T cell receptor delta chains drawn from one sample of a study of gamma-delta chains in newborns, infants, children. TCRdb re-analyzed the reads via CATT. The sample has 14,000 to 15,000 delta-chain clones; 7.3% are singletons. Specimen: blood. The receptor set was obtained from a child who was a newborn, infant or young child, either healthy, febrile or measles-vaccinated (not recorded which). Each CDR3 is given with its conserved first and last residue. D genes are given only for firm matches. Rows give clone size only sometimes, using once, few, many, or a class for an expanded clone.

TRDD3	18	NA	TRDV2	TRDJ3	CACDVLGDVPWDTRQMFF	TGTGCCTGTGACGTACTGGGGGATGTTCCCTGGGACACCCGACAGATGTTTTTC
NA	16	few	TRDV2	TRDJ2	CACDELGAYLTAQLFF	TGTGCCTGTGACGAGTTAGGGGCCTATTTGACAGCACAACTCTTCTTT
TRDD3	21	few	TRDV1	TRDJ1	CALGDIPNLRPGDTGTDKLIF	TGTGCTCTTGGGGATATACCCAACCTAAGGCCGGGGGATACTGGCACCGATAAACTCATCTTT
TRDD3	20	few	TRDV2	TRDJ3	CACDTTGGYPDTWDTRQMFF	TGTGCCTGTGACACCACTGGGGGATACCCGGATACCTGGGACACCCGACAGATGTTTTTC
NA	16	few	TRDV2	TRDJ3	CACDAVSSWDTRQMFF	TGTGCCTGTGACGCGGTAAGCTCCTGGGACACCCGACAGATGTTTTTC
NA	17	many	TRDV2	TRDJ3	CACDTGWSSWDTRQMFF	TGTGCCTGTGACACCGGCTGGAGCTCCTGGGACACCCGACAGATGTTTTTC
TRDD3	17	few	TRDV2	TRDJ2	CACDTAGDRALTAQLFF	TGTGCCTGTGACACCGCGGGGGATAGAGCTTTGACAGCACAACTCTTCTTT
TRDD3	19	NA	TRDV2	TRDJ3	CACDILGDNSFWDTRQMFF	TGTGCCTGTGACATACTGGGGGATAACAGCTTCTGGGACACCCGACAGATGTTTTTC
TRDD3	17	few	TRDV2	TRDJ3	CACDLGDTSWDTRQMFF	TGTGCCTGTGACCTGGGGGATACCTCCTGGGACACCCGACAGATGTTTTTC
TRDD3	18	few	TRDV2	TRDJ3	CACETGIPSSWDTRQMFF	TGTGCCTGTGAGACCGGGATACCCAGTTCCTGGGACACCCGACAGATGTTTTTC
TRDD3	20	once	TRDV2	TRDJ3	CACDTVLGDSSSWDTRQMFF	TGTGCCTGTGACACCGTGCTGGGGGATTCGAGCTCCTGGGACACCCGACAGATGTTTTTC
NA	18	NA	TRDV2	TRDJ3	CACDTGMRSSWDTRQMFF	TGTGCCTGTGACACCGGGATGCGAAGCTCCTGGGACACCCGACAGATGTTTTTC
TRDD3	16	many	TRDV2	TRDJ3	CACDTGGYWDTRQMFF	TGTGCCTGTGACACCGGGGGATATTGGGACACCCGACAGATGTTTTTC
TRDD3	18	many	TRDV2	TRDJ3	CACDTGGYSSWDTRQMFF	TGTGCCTGTGACACCGGGGGATACTCTTCCTGGGACACCCGACAGATGTTTTTC
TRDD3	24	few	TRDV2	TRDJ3	CACDTGPLGDTRAAQSWDTRQMFF	TGTGCCTGTGACACCGGGCCACTGGGGGATACGCGCGCTGCTCAGTCCTGGGACACCCGACAGATGTTTTTC
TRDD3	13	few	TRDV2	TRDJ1	CACDGGYADKLIF	TGTGCCTGTGATGGGGGATACGCCGATAAACTCATCTTT
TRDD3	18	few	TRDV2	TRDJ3	CACDPTGGYSWGTRQMFF	TGTGCCTGTGACCCTACTGGGGGATACTCCTGGGGCACCCGACAGATGTTTTTC
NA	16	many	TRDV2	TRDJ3	CACDTVGTWDTRQMFF	TGTGCCTGTGACACCGTGGGTACCTGGGACACCCGACAGATGTTTTTC
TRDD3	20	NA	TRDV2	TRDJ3	CACDTAGGGSISWDTRQMFF	TGTGCCTGTGACACCGCGGGTGGGGGATCCATCTCCTGGGACACCCGGCAGATGTTTTTC
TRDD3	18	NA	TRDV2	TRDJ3	CACDTVDGGSWDTRQMFF	TGTGCCTGTGACACCGTAGATGGGGGATCCTGGGACACCCGACAGATGTTTTTC
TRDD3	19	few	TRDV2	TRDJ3	CACDTVWGISSWDTRQMFF	TGTGCCTGTGACACCGTCTGGGGGATCAGCTCCTGGGACACCCGACAGATGTTTTTC
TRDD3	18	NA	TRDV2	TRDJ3	CACDPTGGYDWDTRQMFF	TGTGCCTGTGATCCTACTGGGGGATACGACTGGGACACCCGACAGATGTTTTTC
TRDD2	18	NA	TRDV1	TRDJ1	CALGERFPTRWDTDKLIF	TGTGCTCTTGGGGAACGATTTCCTACGAGGTGGGATACCGATAAACTCATCTTT
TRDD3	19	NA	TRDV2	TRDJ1	CACDRKYWGIPRYTDKLIF	TGTGCCTGTGACCGTAAGTACTGGGGGATACCCCGATACACCGATAAACTCATCTTT
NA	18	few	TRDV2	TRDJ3	CACDTVGIGTWDTRQMFF	TGTGCCTGTGACACCGTTGGGATAGGTACCTGGGACACCCGACAGATGTTTTTC
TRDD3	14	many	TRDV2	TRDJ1	CACDTVGDRGGLIF	TGTGCCTGTGACACCGTGGGGGATAGAGGCGGACTCATCTTT
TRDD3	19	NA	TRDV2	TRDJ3	CACDTLGDTHSWDTRQMFF	TGTGCCTGTGACACCCTGGGGGATACTCACTCCTGGGACACCCGACAGATGTTTTTC
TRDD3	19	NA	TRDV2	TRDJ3	CACDTVLGAISWDTRQMFF	TGTGCCTGTGACACCGTACTGGGGGCTATCTCCTGGGACACCCGACAGATGTTTTTC
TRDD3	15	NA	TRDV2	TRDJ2	CACDKLGALTAHLFF	TGTGCCTGTGACAAACTGGGGGCTTTGACAGCACACCTCTTCTTT
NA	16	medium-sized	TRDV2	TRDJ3	CACDTVSSWDTRQMFF	TGTGCCTGTGACACCGTGAGCTCCTGGGACACCCGACAGATGTTTTTC
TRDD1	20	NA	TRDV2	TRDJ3	CACDTLLGRNSSWDTRQMFF	TGTGCCTGTGACACTCTTTTGGGAAGAAATAGCTCCTGGGACACCCGACAGATGTTTTTC
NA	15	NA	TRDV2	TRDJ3	CACDFLLGGTRQMFF	TGTGCCTGTGACTTCCTACTGGGGGGCACCCGACAGATGTTTTTC
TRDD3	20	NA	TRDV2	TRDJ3	CACDTVLGDTSSWDTRQMFF	TGTGCCTGTGACACCGTACTGGGGGATACCTCCTCCTGGGACACCCGACAGATGTTTTTC
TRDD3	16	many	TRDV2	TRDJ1	CACDVLGDRYTDKLIF	TGTGCCTGTGACGTCCTGGGGGATCGGTACACCGATAAACTCATCTTT
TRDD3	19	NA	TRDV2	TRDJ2	CACDTVGGGYASGRAQHFF	TGTGCCTGTGACACCGTTGGTGGGGGATACGCTTCTGGTAGAGCACAACACTTCTTT
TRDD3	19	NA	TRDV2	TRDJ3	CACDTILGARSWDTRQMFF	TGTGCCTGTGACACGATTCTGGGGGCTCGCTCCTGGGACACCCGACAGATGTTTTTC
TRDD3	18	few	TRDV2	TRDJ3	CACDAMGDKSWDTRQMFF	TGTGCCTGTGACGCGATGGGGGATAAATCCTGGGACACCCGACAGATGTTTTTC
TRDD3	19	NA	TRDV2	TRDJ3	CACDPVLGDTGWDTRQMFF	TGTGCCTGTGACCCCGTACTGGGGGATACGGGCTGGGACACCCGACAGATGTTTTTC
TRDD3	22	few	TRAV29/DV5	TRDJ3	CAASDSLQSGGFSSWDTRQMFF	TGTGCAGCAAGCGATAGCCTTCAGTCTGGGGGATTCAGCTCCTGGGACACCCGACAGATGTTTTTC
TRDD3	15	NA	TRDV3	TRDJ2	CALYWGIRVTAQLFF	TGTGCCTTGTACTGGGGGATACGCGTGACAGCACAACTCTTCTTT
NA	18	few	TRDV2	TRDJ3	CACDPLLGDRRDTRQMFF	TGTGCCTGTGATCCCCTACTGGGAGATCGCCGGGACACCCGACAGATGTTTTTC
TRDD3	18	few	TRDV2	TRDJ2	CACDPLLGDSHLTAQLFF	TGTGCCTGTGACCCCCTACTGGGGGATAGTCATTTGACAGCACAACTCTTCTTT
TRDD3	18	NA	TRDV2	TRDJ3	CACDVLGDTSGDTRQMFF	TGTGCCTGTGACGTACTGGGGGATACAAGCGGGGACACCCGACAGATGTTTTTC
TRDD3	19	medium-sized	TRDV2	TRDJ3	CACDTVLGGLSWDTRQMFF	TGTGCCTGTGACACCGTACTGGGGGGACTCTCCTGGGACACCCGACAGATGTTTTTC
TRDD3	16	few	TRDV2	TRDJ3	CACDRLGDWDTRQMFF	TGTGCCTGTGACCGGCTGGGGGATTGGGACACCCGACAGATGTTTTTC
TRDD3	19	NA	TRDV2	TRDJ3	CACDVLGDTNSWDTRQMFF	TGTGCCTGTGACGTACTGGGGGATACAAATTCCTGGGACACCCGACAGATGTTTTTC
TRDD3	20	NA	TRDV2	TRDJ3	CACDTGWGIQGSWDTRQMFF	TGTGCCTGTGACACCGGATGGGGGATACAGGGCTCCTGGGACACCCGACAGATGTTTTTC
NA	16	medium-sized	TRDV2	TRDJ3	CACDTVGSWDTRQMFF	TGTGCCTGTGACACCGTGGGCTCCTGGGACACCCGACAGATGTTTTTC
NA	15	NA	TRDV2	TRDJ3	CACDTGSWDTRQMFF	TGTGCCTGTGACACTGGTTCCTGGGACACCCGACAGATGTTTTTC
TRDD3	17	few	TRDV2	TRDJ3	CACDTWGILVDTRQMFF	TGTGCCTGTGACACCTGGGGGATACTTGTGGACACCCGACAGATGTTTTTC
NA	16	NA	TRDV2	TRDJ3	CACDSWSSWDTRQMFF	TGTGCCTGTGACTCATGGAGCTCCTGGGACACCCGACAGATGTTTTTC
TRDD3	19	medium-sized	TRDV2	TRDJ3	CACDSVLGDPSWDTRQMFF	TGTGCCTGTGACTCCGTACTGGGGGACCCTTCCTGGGACACCCGACAGATGTTTTTC